One and the same sample provided the 5 T cell receptor beta chains below, sequenced in a study of cytomegalovirus exposure and HLA in healthy donors. Method: immunoSEQ multiplex PCR; TCRdb's copy keeps in-frame clones and lacks some. The table shows approximately 300,000 clones, with around 87% occurring only once. Sample: PBMCs. All receptors come from a woman aged 25 to 45 in good health and CMV-seropositive.

This chain joins TRBV27 and TRBJ2-7; D is unresolved. The CDR3 is 15 amino acids. The V end was cut by 1 base, the J end by 0 bases, with 10 bases between. The germline CDR1 and CDR2 sequences are MNHEY and SMNVEV (reference sequence). CDR3 nucleotide sequence: TGTGCCAGCAGTTTATTTGCGGCCCCCTCCTACGAGCAGTACTTC. Residues: CASSLFAAPSYEQYF.

The genes are TRBV29-1 and TRBJ2-5, with D possibly TRBD2 on 5 matching bases. Germline-derived CDR1 and CDR2 are SQVTM and ANQGSEA. The ends were cut back, 0 bases at V and 4 bases at J, with 9 bases in the middle. The CDR3 spans 13 residues. CDR3 loop: CSVEDPSGETQYF. The CDR3 region has the DNA TGCAGCGTTGAAGATCCCAGCGGAGAGACCCAGTACTTC.

The chain combines TRBV29-1 with TRBJ2-3; possible D gene TRBD2, 5 bases. V lost 1 base and J 6 bases, leaving 17 bases between the germline ends. The CDR3 length is 15 residues. The germline gives CDR1 SQVTM, CDR2 ANQGSEA. The CDR3 loop reads CSVEGGSFPLDTQYF. CDR3 DNA sequence: TGCAGCGTTGAAGGTGGGAGTTTCCCACTGGATACGCAGTATTTT.

This clone occurred a few times. This sequence joins TRBV4-3 and TRBJ2-3; tentatively, D is TRBD2 (5 bases). The CDR3 sequence is 15 residues long. V gave up 1 base and J gave up 2 bases, with 10 bases separating them. Germline assignment: CDR1 LGHNA and CDR2 YSLEER. The CDR3 region has the DNA TGCGCCAGCAGCCAAGCACTAGTTACCACAGATACGCAGTATTTT. Protein: CASSQALVTTDTQYF.

The chain has TRBV6-6 and TRBJ2-1; 7 bases fit TRBD1. The V gene end was trimmed by 8 bases and the J gene end by 7 bases; junction bases not matched to a gene: 17. The CDR3 has 16 amino acids. CDR1 MNHNY and CDR2 SVGAGI come from the germline V gene (reference sequence). The chain's CDR3 is CASRSSRDRSHNEQFF. The CDR3, as DNA: TGTGCCAGCCGCAGCTCCCGGGACAGAAGTCATAATGAGCAGTTCTTC.